This record covers a single T cell receptor (beta chain). Its specificity is not known. Trimming stripped 3 bases from V and 2 bases from J, with 5 bases between. The CDR3 contains 12 residues. Looked up from germline, CDR1 is SGHNT and CDR2 is YYREEE (reference sequence). The data belong to a study of CD8+ T cells in alopecia areata. Study context: Those patients who were treated received oral tofacitinib, which was given at 5 to 10 mg twice daily for moderate-to-severe alopecia areata. Regarding the study as a whole: Lesional scalp displayed greater clonality than normal scalp, most notably in alopecia totalis/universalis. Among the 100 top clones, expanded CD8+ clones, like scalp clonality, were significantly decreased by tofacitinib.

Stated treatment: oral pan-JAK inhibitor, 5-10 mg twice daily. Reverse transcribed after extraction, RNA yielded cDNA as the sequencing template. Clones were sequenced by immunoSEQ multiplex PCR, and TCRdb holds only the in-frame ones, with some missing. The data contain about 200,000 clones, under 40% of them singletons. The sample consisted of CD4+ T cells sorted from blood, taken at roughly week 30, from a patient treated with tofacitinib. This clonotype originated in a human donor with alopecia areata. The genes are TRBV5-4 and TRBJ1-2; tentative D call: TRBD1 (5 bases). The CDR3 nucleotides read TGTGCCAGCAGCTGGGACAACTATGGCTACACCTTC. Amino acids: CASSWDNYGYTF.